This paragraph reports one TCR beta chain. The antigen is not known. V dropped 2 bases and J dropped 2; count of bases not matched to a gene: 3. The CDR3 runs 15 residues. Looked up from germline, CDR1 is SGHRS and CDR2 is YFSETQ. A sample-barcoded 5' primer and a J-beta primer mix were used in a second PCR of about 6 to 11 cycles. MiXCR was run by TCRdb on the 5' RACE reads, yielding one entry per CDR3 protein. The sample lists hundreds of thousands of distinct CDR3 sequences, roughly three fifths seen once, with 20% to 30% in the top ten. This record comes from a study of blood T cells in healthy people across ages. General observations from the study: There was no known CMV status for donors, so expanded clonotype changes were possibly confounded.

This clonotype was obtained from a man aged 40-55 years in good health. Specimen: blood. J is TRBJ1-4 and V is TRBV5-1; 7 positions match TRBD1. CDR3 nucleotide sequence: TGCGCCAGCAGCTTAACAGGGGTTACTAATGAAAAACTGTTTTTT. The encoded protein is CASSLTGVTNEKLFF.